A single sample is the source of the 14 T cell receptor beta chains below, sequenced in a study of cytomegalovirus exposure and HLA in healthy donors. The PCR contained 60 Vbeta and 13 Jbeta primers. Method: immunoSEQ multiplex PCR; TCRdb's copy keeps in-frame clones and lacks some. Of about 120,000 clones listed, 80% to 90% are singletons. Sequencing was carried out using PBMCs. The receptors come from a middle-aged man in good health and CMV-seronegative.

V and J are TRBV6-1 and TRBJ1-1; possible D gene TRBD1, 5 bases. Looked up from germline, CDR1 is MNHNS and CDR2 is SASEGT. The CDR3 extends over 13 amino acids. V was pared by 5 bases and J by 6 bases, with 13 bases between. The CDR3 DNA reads TGTGCCAGCAGTTCTCGGGGGAGGGCTGAAGCTTTCTTT. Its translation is CASSSRGRAEAFF.

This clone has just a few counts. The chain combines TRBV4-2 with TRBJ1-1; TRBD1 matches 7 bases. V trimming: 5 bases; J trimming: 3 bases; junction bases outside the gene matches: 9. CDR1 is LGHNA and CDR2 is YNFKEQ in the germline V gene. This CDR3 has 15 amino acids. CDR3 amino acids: CASSSTRGRDTEAFF. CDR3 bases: TGTGCCAGCAGCTCAACGAGGGGGCGCGACACTGAAGCTTTCTTT.

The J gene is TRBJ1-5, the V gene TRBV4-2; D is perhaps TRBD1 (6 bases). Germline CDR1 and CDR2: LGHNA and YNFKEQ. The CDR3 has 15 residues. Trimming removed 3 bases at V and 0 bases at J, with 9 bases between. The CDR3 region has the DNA TGTGCCAGCAGCCAGGACAGTTATAGCAATCAGCCCCAGCATTTT. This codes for CASSQDSYSNQPQHF.

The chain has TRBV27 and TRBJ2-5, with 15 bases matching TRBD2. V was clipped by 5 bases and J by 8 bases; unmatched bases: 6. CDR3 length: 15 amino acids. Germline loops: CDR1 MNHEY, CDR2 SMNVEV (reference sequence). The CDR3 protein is CASSHGLAGGGTQYF. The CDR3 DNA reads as TGTGCCAGCAGTCATGGACTAGCGGGAGGGGGAACCCAGTACTTC.

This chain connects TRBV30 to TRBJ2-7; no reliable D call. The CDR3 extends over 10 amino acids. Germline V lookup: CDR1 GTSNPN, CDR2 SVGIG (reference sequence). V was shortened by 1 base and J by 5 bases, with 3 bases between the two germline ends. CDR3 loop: CAWSANEQYF. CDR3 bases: TGTGCCTGGAGTGCAAACGAGCAGTACTTC.

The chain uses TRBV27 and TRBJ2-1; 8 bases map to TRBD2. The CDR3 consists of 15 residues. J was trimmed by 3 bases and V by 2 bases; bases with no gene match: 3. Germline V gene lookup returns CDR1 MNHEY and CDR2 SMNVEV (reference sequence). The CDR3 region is CASSLETSDYNEQFF. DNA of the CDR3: TGTGCCAGCAGTTTAGAGACTAGCGACTACAATGAGCAGTTCTTC.

The DNA for the CDR3 is TGTGCCAGCATTGGCGGGGGGCCCCCTGAAGCTTTCTTT. Translation gives CASIGGGPPEAFF. The chain carries TRBV11-2 and TRBJ1-1; tentative D call: TRBD1 (6 bases). Trimming took 7 bases from V and 6 from J, leaving 15 bases between them. Germline V gene lookup returns CDR1 SGHAT and CDR2 FQNNGV. The CDR3 has 13 amino acids.

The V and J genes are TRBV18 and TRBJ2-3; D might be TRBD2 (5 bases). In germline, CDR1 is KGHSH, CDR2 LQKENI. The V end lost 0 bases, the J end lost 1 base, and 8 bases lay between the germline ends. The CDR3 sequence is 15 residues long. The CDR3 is CASSPPTEGTDTQYF. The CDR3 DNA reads TGTGCCAGCTCACCACCCACGGAGGGCACAGATACGCAGTATTTT.

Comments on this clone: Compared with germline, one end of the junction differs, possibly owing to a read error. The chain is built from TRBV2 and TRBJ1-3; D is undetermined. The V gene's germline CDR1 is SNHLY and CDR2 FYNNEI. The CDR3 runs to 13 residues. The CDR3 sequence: CASKDGPGNTIYF. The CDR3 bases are TGTGCCAGCAAAGATGGGCCCGGAAATACCATATATTTT.

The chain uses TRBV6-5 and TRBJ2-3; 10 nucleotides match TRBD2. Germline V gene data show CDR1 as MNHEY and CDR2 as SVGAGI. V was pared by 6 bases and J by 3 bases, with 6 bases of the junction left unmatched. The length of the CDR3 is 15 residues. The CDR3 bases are TGTGCCAGCAGACTAGCGGGATCGAGGACAGATACGCAGTATTTT. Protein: CASRLAGSRTDTQYF.

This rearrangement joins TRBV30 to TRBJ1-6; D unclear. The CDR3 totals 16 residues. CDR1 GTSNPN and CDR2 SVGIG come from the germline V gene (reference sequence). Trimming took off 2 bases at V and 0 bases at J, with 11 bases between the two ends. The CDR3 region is CAWSYKSNSYNSPLHF. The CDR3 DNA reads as TGTGCCTGGAGTTATAAGAGTAACTCCTATAATTCACCCCTCCACTTT.

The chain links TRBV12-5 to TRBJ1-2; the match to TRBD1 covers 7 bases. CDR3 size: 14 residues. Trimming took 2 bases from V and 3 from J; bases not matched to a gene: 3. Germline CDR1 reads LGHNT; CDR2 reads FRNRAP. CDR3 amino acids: CASGLRGQDYGYTF. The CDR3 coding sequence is TGTGCTAGTGGTTTGAGAGGACAGGACTATGGCTACACCTTC.

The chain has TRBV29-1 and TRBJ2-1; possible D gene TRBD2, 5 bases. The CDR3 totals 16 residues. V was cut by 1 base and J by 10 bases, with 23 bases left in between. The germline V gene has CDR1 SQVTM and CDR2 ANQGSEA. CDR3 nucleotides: TGCAGCGTTGAAGGGCAGCCCGAGCATCTTTCGGGGGAGCAGTTCTTC. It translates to CSVEGQPEHLSGEQFF.

CDR3 sequence: CASSPGALNEKLFF. In DNA form, the CDR3 reads TGTGCCAGCAGTCCAGGGGCCCTTAATGAAAAACTGTTTTTT. This chain links TRBV7-9 with TRBJ1-4, with D possibly matching TRBD1 (6 bases). The CDR3 has 14 residues. V lost 6 bases to trimming and J lost 4 bases, with 12 bases between them. The germline gives CDR1 SEHNR, CDR2 FQNEAQ (reference sequence).